The source of this T cell receptor (beta chain) is a study of CD8 T cells in ankylosing spondylitis. Whole-study results and caveats: What seemed typical of ankylosing spondylitis blood was a TCR beta motif built from eight highly homologous variants. Reports say disease-linked clones showed up significantly more in matched ankylosing spondylitis synovial fluid.

Quantitative 5'-RACE with molecular barcodes was used to make the TCR beta libraries. Using its own MiXCR run on the 5' RACE reads, TCRdb lists one record per CDR3 protein. Here the sample spans 180,000 or so distinct CDR3 sequences, around 10% being singletons. As concerns this clonotype: Its antigen is not known.

Germline V gene data show CDR1 as LGHDT and CDR2 as YNNKEL (reference sequence). V was shortened by 0 bases and J by 5 bases, with 11 bases between the two germline ends. The CDR3 runs 15 residues. Input material: blood, either unsorted or a sorted T cell fraction (not recorded which). The sequence was obtained from a male donor with ankylosing spondylitis or in good health (not recorded which). This sequence joins TRBV3-1 and TRBJ2-1; a possible D gene is TRBD2 (5 bases). The CDR3 loop reads CASSQDRGPHNEQFF. The CDR3 DNA follows: TGTGCCAGCAGCCAAGATCGGGGTCCCCACAATGAGCAGTTCTTC.